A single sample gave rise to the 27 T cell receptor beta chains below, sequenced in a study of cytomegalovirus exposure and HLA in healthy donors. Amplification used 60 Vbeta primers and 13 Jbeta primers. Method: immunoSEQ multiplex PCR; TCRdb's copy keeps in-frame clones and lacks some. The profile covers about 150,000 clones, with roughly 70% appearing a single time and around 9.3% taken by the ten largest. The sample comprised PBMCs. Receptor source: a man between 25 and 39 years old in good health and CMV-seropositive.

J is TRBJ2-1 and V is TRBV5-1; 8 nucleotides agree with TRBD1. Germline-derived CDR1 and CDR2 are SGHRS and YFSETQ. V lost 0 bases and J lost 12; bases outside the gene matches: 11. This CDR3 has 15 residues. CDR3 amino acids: CASSLAWWSQGGQFF. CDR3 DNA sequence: TGCGCCAGCAGCTTGGCCTGGTGGTCACAGGGGGGGCAGTTCTTC.

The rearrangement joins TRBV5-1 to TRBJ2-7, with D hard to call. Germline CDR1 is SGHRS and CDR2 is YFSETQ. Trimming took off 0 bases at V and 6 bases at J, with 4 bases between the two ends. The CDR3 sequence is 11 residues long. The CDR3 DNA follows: TGCGCCAGCAGCTTGGCCCGCGAGCAGTACTTC. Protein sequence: CASSLAREQYF.

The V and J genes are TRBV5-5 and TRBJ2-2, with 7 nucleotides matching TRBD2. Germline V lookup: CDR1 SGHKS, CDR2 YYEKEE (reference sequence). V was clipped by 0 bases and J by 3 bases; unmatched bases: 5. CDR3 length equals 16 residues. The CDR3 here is CASSLGLAVYTGELFF. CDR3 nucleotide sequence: TGTGCCAGCAGCTTGGGCCTAGCGGTCTACACCGGGGAGCTGTTTTTT.

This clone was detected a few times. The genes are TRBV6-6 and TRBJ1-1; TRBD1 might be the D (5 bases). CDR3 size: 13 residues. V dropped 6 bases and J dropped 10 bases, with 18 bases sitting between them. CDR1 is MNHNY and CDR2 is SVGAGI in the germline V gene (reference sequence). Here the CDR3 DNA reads TGTGCCAGCAGCCGGGAGGAAGGGGCAAGAGCTTTCTTT. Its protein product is CASSREEGARAFF.

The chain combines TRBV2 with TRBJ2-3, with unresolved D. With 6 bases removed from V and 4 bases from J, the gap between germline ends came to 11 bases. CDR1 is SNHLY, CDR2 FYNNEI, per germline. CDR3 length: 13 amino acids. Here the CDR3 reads CASRESPPDTQYF. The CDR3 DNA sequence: TGTGCCAGCAGGGAGAGTCCCCCAGATACGCAGTATTTT.

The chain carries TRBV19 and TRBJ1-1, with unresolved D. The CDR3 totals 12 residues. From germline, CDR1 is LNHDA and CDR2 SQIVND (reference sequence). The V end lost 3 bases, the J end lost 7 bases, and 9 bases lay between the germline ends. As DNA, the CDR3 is TGTGCCAGTAGTATCTTACCAGGTGAAGCTTTCTTT. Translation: CASSILPGEAFF. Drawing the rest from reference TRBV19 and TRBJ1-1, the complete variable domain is DGGITQSPKYLFRKEGQNVTLSCEQNLNHDAMYWYRQDPGQGLRLIYYSQIVNDFQKGDIAEGYSVSREKKESFPLTVTSAQKNPTAFYLCASSILPGEAFFGQGTRLTVV.

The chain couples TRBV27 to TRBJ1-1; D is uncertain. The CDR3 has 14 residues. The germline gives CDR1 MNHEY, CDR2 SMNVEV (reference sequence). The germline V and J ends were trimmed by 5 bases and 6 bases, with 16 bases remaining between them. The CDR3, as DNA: TGTGCCAGCAGTAATGCCGGTCAAGTCTCTGAAGCTTTCTTT. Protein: CASSNAGQVSEAFF.

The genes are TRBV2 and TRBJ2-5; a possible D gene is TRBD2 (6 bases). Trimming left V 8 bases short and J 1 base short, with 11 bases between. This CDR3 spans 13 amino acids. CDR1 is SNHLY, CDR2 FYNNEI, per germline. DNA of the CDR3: TGTGCCAGCTCGGGCGGGATCCAAGAGACCCAGTACTTC. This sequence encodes CASSGGIQETQYF.

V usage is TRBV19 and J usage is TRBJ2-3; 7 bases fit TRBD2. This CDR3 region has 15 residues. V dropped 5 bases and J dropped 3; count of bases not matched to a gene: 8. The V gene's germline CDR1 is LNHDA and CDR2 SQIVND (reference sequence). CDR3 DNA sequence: TGTGCCAGTAGTGTAACTAGCGTTAGGACAGATACGCAGTATTTT. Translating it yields CASSVTSVRTDTQYF.

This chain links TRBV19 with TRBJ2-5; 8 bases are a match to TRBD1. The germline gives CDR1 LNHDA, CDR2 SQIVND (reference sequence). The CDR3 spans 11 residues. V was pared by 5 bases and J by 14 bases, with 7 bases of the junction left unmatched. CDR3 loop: CASSPGQVPYF. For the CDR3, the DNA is TGTGCCAGTAGTCCGGGACAGGTACCCTACTTC.

The DNA for the CDR3 is TGTGCCTGGAGTGTCCGTGGGGGCGCATCGGCTTTCTTT. Protein product: CAWSVRGGASAFF. The chain carries TRBV30 and TRBJ1-1, with D maybe TRBD1 (6 bases). Germline V gene sequence: CDR1 GTSNPN, CDR2 SVGIG (reference sequence). This CDR3 comprises 13 residues. The V and J ends lost 0 bases and 11 bases respectively, with 16 bases between them. Using reference TRBV30 and TRBJ1-1 for the parts outside the CDR3, the full variable domain is SQTIHQWPATLVQPVGSPLSLECTVEGTSNPNLYWYRQAAGRGLQLLFYSVGIGQISSEVPQNLSASRPQDRQFILSSKKLLLSDSGFYLCAWSVRGGASAFFGQGTRLTVV.

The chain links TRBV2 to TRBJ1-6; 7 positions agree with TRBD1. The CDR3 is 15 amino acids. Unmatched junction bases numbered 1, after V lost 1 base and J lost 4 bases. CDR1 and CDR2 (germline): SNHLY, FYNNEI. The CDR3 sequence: CASSEEGQYNSPLHF. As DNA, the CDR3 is TGTGCCAGCAGTGAAGAGGGACAGTATAATTCACCCCTCCACTTT.

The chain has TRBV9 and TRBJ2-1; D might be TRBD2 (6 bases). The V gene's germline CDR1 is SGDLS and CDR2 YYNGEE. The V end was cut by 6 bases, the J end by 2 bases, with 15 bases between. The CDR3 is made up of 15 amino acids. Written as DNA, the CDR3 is TGTGCCAGCACGTTTCGGGACTCGCCCTACAATGAGCAGTTCTTC. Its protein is CASTFRDSPYNEQFF.

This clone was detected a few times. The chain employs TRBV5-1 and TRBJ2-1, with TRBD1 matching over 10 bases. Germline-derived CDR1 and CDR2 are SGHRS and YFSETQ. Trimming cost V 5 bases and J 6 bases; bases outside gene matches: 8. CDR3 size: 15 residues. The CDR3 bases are TGCGCCAGCAGTAGACAGGGGGCGATCAGCAATGAGCAGTTCTTC. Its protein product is CASSRQGAISNEQFF.

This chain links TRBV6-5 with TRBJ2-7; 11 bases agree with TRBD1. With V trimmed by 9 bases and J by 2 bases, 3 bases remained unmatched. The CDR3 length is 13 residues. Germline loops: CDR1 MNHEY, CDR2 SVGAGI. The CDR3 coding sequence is TGTGCCAGTGAGGACAGGGGGCCCTACGAGCAGTACTTC. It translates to CASEDRGPYEQYF.

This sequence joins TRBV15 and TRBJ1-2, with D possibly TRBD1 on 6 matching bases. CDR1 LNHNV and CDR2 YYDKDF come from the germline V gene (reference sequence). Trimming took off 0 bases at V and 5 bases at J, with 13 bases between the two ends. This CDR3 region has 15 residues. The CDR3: CATSRDGRGTYGYTF. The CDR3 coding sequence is TGTGCCACCAGCAGAGATGGGAGGGGGACTTATGGCTACACCTTC.

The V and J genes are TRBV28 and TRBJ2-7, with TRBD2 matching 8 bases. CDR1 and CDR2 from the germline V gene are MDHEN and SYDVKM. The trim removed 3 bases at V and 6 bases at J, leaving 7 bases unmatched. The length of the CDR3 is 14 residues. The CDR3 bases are TGTGCCAGCAGTTTTATGCGGGAGGTCTCCGAGCAGTACTTC. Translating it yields CASSFMREVSEQYF.

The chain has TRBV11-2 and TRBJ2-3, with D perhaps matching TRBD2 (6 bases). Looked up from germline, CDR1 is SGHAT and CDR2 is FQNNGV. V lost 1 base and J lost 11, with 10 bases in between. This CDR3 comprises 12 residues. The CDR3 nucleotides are TGTGCCAGCAGCTTAGCCCGGGAGTGGCAGTATTTT. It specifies CASSLAREWQYF.

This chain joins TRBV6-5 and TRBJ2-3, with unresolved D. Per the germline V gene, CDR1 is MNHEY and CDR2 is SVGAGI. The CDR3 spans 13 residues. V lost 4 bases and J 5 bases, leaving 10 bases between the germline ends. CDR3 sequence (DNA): TGTGCCAGCAGTTCGCGGTCGGGAGATACGCAGTATTTT. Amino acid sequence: CASSSRSGDTQYF.

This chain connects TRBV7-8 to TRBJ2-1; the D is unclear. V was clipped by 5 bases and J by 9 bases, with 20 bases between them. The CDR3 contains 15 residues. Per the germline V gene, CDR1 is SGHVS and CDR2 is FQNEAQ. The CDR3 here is CASSVVPGTFGEQFF. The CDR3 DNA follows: TGTGCCAGCAGCGTCGTTCCGGGTACATTCGGTGAGCAGTTCTTC. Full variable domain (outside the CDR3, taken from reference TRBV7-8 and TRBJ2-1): GAGVSQSPRYKVAKRGQDVALRCDPISGHVSLFWYQQALGQGPEFLTYFQNEAQLDKSGLPSDRFFAERPEGSVSTLKIQRTQQEDSAVYLCASSVVPGTFGEQFFGPGTRLTVL.

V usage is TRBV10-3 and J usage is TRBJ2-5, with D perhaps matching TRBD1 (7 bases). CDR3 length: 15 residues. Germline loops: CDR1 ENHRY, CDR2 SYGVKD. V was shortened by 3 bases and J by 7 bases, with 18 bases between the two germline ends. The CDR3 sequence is CAISDGRGVDVTQYF. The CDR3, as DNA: TGTGCCATCAGTGATGGCAGGGGGGTGGATGTGACCCAGTACTTC.

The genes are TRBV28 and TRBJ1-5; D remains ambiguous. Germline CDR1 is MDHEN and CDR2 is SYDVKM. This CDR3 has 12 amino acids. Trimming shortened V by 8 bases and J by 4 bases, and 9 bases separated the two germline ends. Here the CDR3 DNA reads TGTGCCAGCTGTAAGCCTAATCAGCCCCAGCATTTT. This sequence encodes CASCKPNQPQHF.

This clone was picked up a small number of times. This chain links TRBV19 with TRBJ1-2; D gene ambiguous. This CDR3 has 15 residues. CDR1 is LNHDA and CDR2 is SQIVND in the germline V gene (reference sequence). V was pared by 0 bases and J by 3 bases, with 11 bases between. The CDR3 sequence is CASSIDPRDYYGYTF. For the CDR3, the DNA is TGTGCCAGTAGTATAGATCCACGGGATTACTATGGCTACACCTTC.

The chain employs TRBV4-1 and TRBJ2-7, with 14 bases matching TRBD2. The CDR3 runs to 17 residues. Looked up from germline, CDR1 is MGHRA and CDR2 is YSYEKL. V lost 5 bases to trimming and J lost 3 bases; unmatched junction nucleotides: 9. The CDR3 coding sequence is TGCGCCAGCAGCAGATCCGGGACTAGCGGGAGATTCTACGAGCAGTACTTC. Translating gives CASSRSGTSGRFYEQYF.

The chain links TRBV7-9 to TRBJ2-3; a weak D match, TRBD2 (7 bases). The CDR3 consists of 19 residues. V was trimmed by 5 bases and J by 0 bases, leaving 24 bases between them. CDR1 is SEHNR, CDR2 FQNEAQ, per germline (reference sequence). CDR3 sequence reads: CASSPRGGGPILSTDTQYF. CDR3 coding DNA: TGTGCCAGCAGCCCTAGAGGGGGGGGGCCAATATTGAGCACAGATACGCAGTATTTT.

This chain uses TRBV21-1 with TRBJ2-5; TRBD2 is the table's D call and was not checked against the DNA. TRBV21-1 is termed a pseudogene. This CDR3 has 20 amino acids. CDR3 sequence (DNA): TGTGCCAGCAGCAAAATGATTAGGACTAGCGGGCTTCTCACACCAGAGACCCAGTACTTC. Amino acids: CASSKMIRTSGLLTPETQYF.

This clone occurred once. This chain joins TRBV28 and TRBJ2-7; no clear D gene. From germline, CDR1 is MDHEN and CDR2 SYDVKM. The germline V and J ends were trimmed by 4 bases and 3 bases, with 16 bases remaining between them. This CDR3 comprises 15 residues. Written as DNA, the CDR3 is TGTGCCAGCAGTTCATTCAGGTCCCTGGGCTACGAGCAGTACTTC. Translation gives CASSSFRSLGYEQYF.